A selection of T cell receptor beta chains follows, all from one sample in a study of shared clonotypes between healthy human individuals. TCRdb keeps only in-frame clones here, not all; method: immunoSEQ multiplex PCR. The table shows about 1.1 million clones, with more than 75% occurring only once. The specimen sequenced was memory CD4+ T cells from PBMCs. The receptors shown here come from a man aged 18 to 30 in good health. Some clones in this sample may be carry-over from other donors' samples. The CDR3 runs from the conserved cysteine through the conserved F or W. The D gene is left open where the match is weak. Size tells how often a clone was seen (once, few, many) or the class of an expanded clone, and some rows leave it out.

d_gene | j_gene | v_gene | abundance | CDR3nt | CDR3aa
. | TRBJ1-2 | TRBV9 | . | TGTGCCAGCAGCCCACGATCAGGGAATTACTATGGCTACACCTTC | CASSPRSGNYYGYTF
TRBD2 | TRBJ2-7 | TRBV10-2 | few | TGCGCCAGCACCCTACTAGCGGGAGCCTACGAGCAGTACTTC | CASTLLAGAYEQYF
. | TRBJ1-1 | TRBV18 | few | TGTGCCAGCTCCGACGATCTTGACACTGAAGCTTTCTTT | CASSDDLDTEAFF
TRBD1 | TRBJ2-6 | TRBV5-5 | . | TGTGCCAGCAGCACGAGACAGGGGTCCCTCTCTGGGGCCAACGTCCTGACTTTC | CASSTRQGSLSGANVLTF
. | TRBJ2-1 | TRBV29-1 | once | TGCAGCGTTGACCACAGAAGGGACAATGAGCAGTTCTTC | CSVDHRRDNEQFF
. | TRBJ2-3 | TRBV4-3 | few | TGCGCCAGCAGCCAAGGAGGGGGATGGGCAGATACGCAGTATTTT | CASSQGGGWADTQYF
. | TRBJ2-1 | TRBV18 | . | TGTGCCAGCTCACCAAACGGTGGCGGTTTCGTTTATGGGCAGTTCTTC | CASSPNGGGFVYGQFF
TRBD2 | TRBJ2-1 | TRBV6-5 | . | TGTGCCAGCAGTTACACTAGCGGGTCGTACAATGAGCAGTTCTTC | CASSYTSGSYNEQFF
TRBD2 | TRBJ2-7 | TRBV27 | few | TGTGCCAGTTCCTTAGCGGGAGTGGCCTACGAGCAGTACTTC | CASSLAGVAYEQYF
. | TRBJ2-7 | TRBV27 | . | TGTGCCAGCAGTTTAAAAGGGTTTAACGAGCAGTACTTC | CASSLKGFNEQYF
TRBD2 | TRBJ2-1 | TRBV7-3 | . | TGTGCCAGCAGCTTACGGGCGGGAGGGGGCTACAATGAGCAGTTCTTC | CASSLRAGGGYNEQFF
. | TRBJ2-2 | TRBV19 | many | TGTGCCAGTAGTAAGACACAGGGATCCGGGGAGCTGTTTTTT | CASSKTQGSGELFF
. | TRBJ2-3 | TRBV5-4 | . | TGTGCCAGCAGCTTGGGAGACACAGATACGCAGTATTTT | CASSLGDTDTQYF
. | TRBJ1-5 | TRBV29-1 | . | TGCAGCGTTGTCACAGATAGCAATCAGCCCCAGCATTTT | CSVVTDSNQPQHF
. | TRBJ1-5 | TRBV18 | . | TGTGCCAGCTCACCACCCCCGATCAGAGGCCTAGGCGGTCAGCCCCAGCATTTT | CASSPPPIRGLGGQPQHF